A selection of T cell receptor beta chains follows, all from one sample in a study of blood T cell repertoires in COVID-19. Only in-frame clones appear in the TCRdb table, and some are missing; sequencing was by immunoSEQ multiplex PCR. Altogether hundreds of thousands of clones are present, around 87% being singletons, with the ten largest covering 0.95% to 1.1%. Sequenced sample: PBMCs or T cells enriched from blood (not recorded which). The receptor set was obtained from a man younger than 30 who had recovered from COVID-19. The conserved cysteine and the conserved F or W are not part of the CDR3 here. Fields, in order: J gene, V gene, CDR3 length, CDR3 protein.

j_gene: TRBJ1-1; v_gene: TRBV7-9; len: 10; CDR3aa: ASSQGTGEAF
j_gene: TRBJ2-3; v_gene: TRBV9; len: 14; CDR3aa: ASSARLAGVGDTQY
j_gene: TRBJ1-6; v_gene: TRBV5-4; len: 13; CDR3aa: ASSLSTALYSPLH
j_gene: TRBJ2-1; v_gene: TRBV5-1; len: 14; CDR3aa: ASSITSGVTYNEQF
j_gene: TRBJ2-7; v_gene: TRBV19; len: 13; CDR3aa: ASSITRGGSYEQY
j_gene: TRBJ2-7; v_gene: TRBV12-3/TRBV12-4; len: 10; CDR3aa: ASRQTGYEQY
j_gene: TRBJ2-1; v_gene: TRBV6-2/TRBV6-3; len: 14; CDR3aa: ASSGRSGRSYNEQF
j_gene: TRBJ1-1; v_gene: TRBV19; len: 14; CDR3aa: ASSPRAGAGNTEAF
j_gene: TRBJ2-7; v_gene: TRBV10-3; len: 15; CDR3aa: AISDLLTGQTTHEQY
j_gene: TRBJ2-2; v_gene: TRBV6-1; len: 13; CDR3aa: ASSEVVGGGGELF
j_gene: TRBJ1-1; v_gene: TRBV2; len: 12; CDR3aa: ASSLGQLNTEAF
j_gene: TRBJ2-1; v_gene: TRBV19; len: 12; CDR3aa: ASSMGLERNEQF
j_gene: TRBJ1-4; v_gene: TRBV18; len: 12; CDR3aa: ASSGSGNNEKLF
j_gene: TRBJ1-1; v_gene: TRBV19; len: 11; CDR3aa: ASSDRELTEAF
j_gene: TRBJ1-1; v_gene: TRBV2; len: 11; CDR3aa: ASRGQFNTEAF
j_gene: TRBJ2-7; v_gene: TRBV1; len: 14; CDR3aa: TSSQVASGRANEQY
j_gene: TRBJ1-4; v_gene: TRBV28; len: 12; CDR3aa: ASRPGGSNEKLF
j_gene: TRBJ1-1; v_gene: TRBV14; len: 12; CDR3aa: ASSRGQGVTEAF
j_gene: TRBJ2-3; v_gene: TRBV4-3; len: 10; CDR3aa: ASSQDRGKQY
j_gene: TRBJ1-1; v_gene: TRBV28; len: 13; CDR3aa: ASASTGGSRGEAF
j_gene: TRBJ1-3; v_gene: TRBV7-9; len: 14; CDR3aa: ASSNSGGGSGNTIY
j_gene: TRBJ2-1; v_gene: TRBV7-8; len: 13; CDR3aa: ASSLAASGIHKQF
j_gene: TRBJ1-2; v_gene: TRBV5-4; len: 13; CDR3aa: ASSTYRDSIYGYT
j_gene: TRBJ1-1; v_gene: TRBV9; len: 12; CDR3aa: ASSPGTGGTEAF
j_gene: TRBJ2-7; v_gene: TRBV7-3; len: 13; CDR3aa: ASSFGGAPGEEQY
j_gene: TRBJ2-5; v_gene: TRBV19; len: 14; CDR3aa: ASSIASGTGEETQY
j_gene: TRBJ1-2; v_gene: TRBV6-5; len: 12; CDR3aa: ASSYGSQNYGYT
j_gene: TRBJ2-3; v_gene: TRBV7-8; len: 14; CDR3aa: ASSLGAGVLVDTQY
j_gene: TRBJ2-7; v_gene: TRBV5-1; len: 12; CDR3aa: ASSLLADPYEQY
j_gene: TRBJ1-2; v_gene: TRBV9; len: 14; CDR3aa: ASSATAVGQNYGYT
j_gene: TRBJ2-3; v_gene: TRBV12-5; len: 12; CDR3aa: ASGLAGGPDTQY
j_gene: TRBJ2-7; v_gene: TRBV6-5; len: 12; CDR3aa: ASRERFSSYEQY
j_gene: TRBJ2-2; v_gene: TRBV2; len: 13; CDR3aa: ASRTSGGFTGELF
j_gene: TRBJ1-1; v_gene: TRBV20-1; len: 12; CDR3aa: SASVLGEGTEAF
j_gene: TRBJ1-4; v_gene: TRBV7-2; len: 13; CDR3aa: ASSSRGTGKAKLF
j_gene: TRBJ1-1; v_gene: TRBV19; len: 13; CDR3aa: ASSIHSAGNTEAF
j_gene: TRBJ2-3; v_gene: TRBV7-2; len: 13; CDR3aa: ASSSPLAGHSTQY
j_gene: TRBJ2-7; v_gene: TRBV25-1; len: 11; CDR3aa: ASTKGSRGEQY
j_gene: TRBJ1-4; v_gene: TRBV5-1; len: 14; CDR3aa: ASSSDDRGRHEKLF
j_gene: TRBJ2-5; v_gene: TRBV3-1/TRBV3-2; len: 14; CDR3aa: ASSQGTGALQETQY
j_gene: TRBJ2-1; v_gene: TRBV11-1; len: 14; CDR3aa: ASSFAAGGSYNEQF
j_gene: TRBJ2-1; v_gene: TRBV4-3; len: 15; CDR3aa: ASSEGTSGRALGEQF
j_gene: TRBJ1-1; v_gene: TRBV27; len: 11; CDR3aa: ASSLQTGDQAF
j_gene: TRBJ2-4; v_gene: TRBV10-3; len: 11; CDR3aa: AISSGQINIQY
j_gene: TRBJ1-5; v_gene: TRBV12-3/TRBV12-4; len: 10; CDR3aa: ASSFYNQPQH
j_gene: TRBJ1-6; v_gene: TRBV10-3; len: 11; CDR3aa: AISLHRDSPLH